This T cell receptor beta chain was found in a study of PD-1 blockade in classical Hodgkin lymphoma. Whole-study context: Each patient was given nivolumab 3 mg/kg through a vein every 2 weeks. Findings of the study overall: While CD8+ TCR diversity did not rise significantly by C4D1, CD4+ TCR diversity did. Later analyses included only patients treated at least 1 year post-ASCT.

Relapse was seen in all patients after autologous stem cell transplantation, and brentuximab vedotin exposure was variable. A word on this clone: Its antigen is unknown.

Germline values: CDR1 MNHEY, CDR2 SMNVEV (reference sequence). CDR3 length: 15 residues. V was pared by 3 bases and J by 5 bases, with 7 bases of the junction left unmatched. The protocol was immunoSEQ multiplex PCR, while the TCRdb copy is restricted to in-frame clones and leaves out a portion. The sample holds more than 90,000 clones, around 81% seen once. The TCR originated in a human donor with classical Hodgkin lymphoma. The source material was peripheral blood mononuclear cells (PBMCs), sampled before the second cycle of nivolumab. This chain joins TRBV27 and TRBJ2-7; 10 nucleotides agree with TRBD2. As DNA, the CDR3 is TGTGCCAGCAGTTTGGGGCTAGCGGGAGTCAACGAGCAGTACTTC. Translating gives CASSLGLAGVNEQYF.